This passage covers 3 T cell receptor beta chains from one sample sequenced in a study. TCRdb reprocessed the RT-PCR reads with MiXCR, giving one entry per CDR3 protein. Here the sample spans 650,000 to 800,000 distinct CDR3 sequences, 14% being singletons. The specimen sequenced was memory CD4+ T cells from blood. The receptors shown here come from a female donor in good health, serving as a healthy control.

The rearrangement joins TRBV19 to TRBJ2-1; D is perhaps TRBD1 (5 bases). This CDR3 region has 16 residues. V lost 3 bases and J lost 9, with 21 bases in between. The germline CDR1 and CDR2 sequences are LNHDA and SQIVND (reference sequence). CDR3: CASSILETRGLGEQFF. DNA for the CDR3: TGTGCCAGTAGTATCCTTGAGACAAGGGGCTTGGGTGAGCAGTTCTTC.

This clonotype was seen a handful of times. V and J are TRBV11-2 and TRBJ2-7; D gene unclear. Trimming shortened V by 5 bases and J by 0 bases, and 17 bases separated the two germline ends. Germline-derived CDR1 and CDR2 are SGHAT and FQNNGV. This CDR3 contains 16 residues. The CDR3 protein is CASSPQVAASSYEQYF. For the CDR3, the DNA is TGTGCCAGCAGCCCCCAGGTCGCGGCGAGCTCCTACGAGCAGTACTTC.

The chain employs TRBV20-1 and TRBJ2-5; no definite D call. The CDR3 consists of 13 residues. The V end was cut by 4 bases, the J end by 2 bases, with 11 bases between. The germline V gene encodes CDR1 DFQATT and CDR2 SNEGSKA (reference sequence). This CDR3 reads CSAKATLQETQYF. DNA of the CDR3: TGCAGTGCTAAGGCGACTCTACAAGAGACCCAGTACTTC.